The 21 T cell receptor beta chains below come from one sample, sequenced in a study of cytomegalovirus exposure and HLA in healthy donors. Primers for the PCR totalled 60 Vbeta and 13 Jbeta. Here immunoSEQ multiplex PCR was the method, and the copy in TCRdb shows in-frame clones only, minus some. This listing includes 70,000 or so clones. Input material: PBMCs. The receptors were gathered from a man in his forties in good health and CMV-seronegative.

According to its frequency, this clone is medium-sized. This sequence joins TRBV10-1 and TRBJ2-1; D remains ambiguous. Germline V CDR1 and CDR2: WNHNN, SYGVQD (reference sequence). The germline V and J ends were trimmed by 2 bases and 0 bases, with 8 bases remaining between them. CDR3 size: 15 residues. Here the CDR3 DNA reads TGCGCCAGCAGTGAGACACGCAGCTCCTACAATGAGCAGTTCTTC. It specifies CASSETRSSYNEQFF.

This chain uses TRBV12-5 with TRBJ2-5; 8 bases align to TRBD2. This CDR3 is built from 15 residues. Germline CDR1 reads LGHNT; CDR2 reads FRNRAP. V gave up 1 base and J gave up 2 bases; unmatched junction bases: 3. The CDR3 DNA reads as TGTGCTAGTGGTTTGGGGGTAGCGGGACAAGAGACCCAGTACTTC. It codes for CASGLGVAGQETQYF.

The chain couples TRBV4-3 to TRBJ2-5, with 11 positions matching TRBD2. The V gene's germline CDR1 is LGHNA and CDR2 YSLEER. The CDR3 totals 18 residues. With V trimmed by 0 bases and J by 2 bases, 8 bases remained unmatched. The CDR3 coding sequence is TGCGCCAGCAGCCAAGAACTAGCGGGAGAGGGGGCTCAAGAGACCCAGTACTTC. Translation: CASSQELAGEGAQETQYF.

The J gene is TRBJ2-7, the V gene TRBV29-1, with TRBD2 as a possible D gene (6 bases). The ends were cut back, 3 bases at V and 5 bases at J, with 14 bases in the middle. From germline, CDR1 is SQVTM and CDR2 ANQGSEA. The CDR3 has 13 amino acids. The CDR3 region has the DNA TGCAGCGTTGAGACTAGTTTCGTCCACGAGCAGTACTTC. Protein product: CSVETSFVHEQYF.

The genes are TRBV6-5 and TRBJ1-2; TRBD1 aligns across 12 bases. Germline CDR1 MNHEY, CDR2 SVGAGI. This CDR3 region has 14 residues. After removal of 7 bases from V and 8 bases from J, the junction contained 8 bases not matched to a gene. The CDR3 DNA follows: TGTGCCAGCACACCGGGACAGGGGGCGCGAGGCTACACCTTC. It codes for CASTPGQGARGYTF.

With respect to this clone: At the DNA level, this CDR3 is encoded by other sequences in the same sample as well. The chain has TRBV30 and TRBJ1-5; 7 bases line up with TRBD1. The CDR3 is 12 amino acids. Germline-derived CDR1 and CDR2 are GTSNPN and SVGIG (reference sequence). Losses at the gene ends were 5 bases for V and 2 bases for J; bases not matched to a gene: 0. This chain's CDR3 is CAWGTGNQPQHF. In DNA form, the CDR3 reads TGTGCCTGGGGGACAGGCAATCAGCCCCAGCATTTT.

The V and J genes are TRBV5-4 and TRBJ1-2; possible D gene TRBD1, 5 bases. CDR1 is SGHNT and CDR2 is YYREEE in the germline V gene (reference sequence). The CDR3 runs to 15 residues. Trimming took 2 bases from V and 4 from J, leaving 15 bases between them. CDR3 region: CASSLTDSLSYGYTF. CDR3 coding DNA: TGTGCCAGCAGCTTAACCGACAGTTTAAGCTATGGCTACACCTTC.

This rearrangement joins TRBV19 to TRBJ2-2, with TRBD1 matching 10 bases. V shed 6 bases and J 0 bases; nucleotides not matched to a gene: 7. Per the germline V gene, CDR1 is LNHDA and CDR2 is SQIVND (reference sequence). The CDR3 consists of 17 residues. The CDR3 bases are TGTGCCAGTAGCCCGGGACAGGGGAGGGCGAACACCGGGGAGCTGTTTTTT. This codes for CASSPGQGRANTGELFF.

The genes are TRBV4-2 and TRBJ1-5; D may be TRBD1 (5 bases). This CDR3 has 14 residues. Germline V gene lookup returns CDR1 LGHNA and CDR2 YNFKEQ. V was pared by 0 bases and J by 5 bases, with 8 bases between. In nucleotides, the CDR3 is TGTGCCAGCAGCCAAGATGCGGGGGATCAGCCCCAGCATTTT. It encodes CASSQDAGDQPQHF.

V gene TRBV7-9 combines with J gene TRBJ1-6, with D possibly being TRBD1 (5 bases). With 5 bases removed from V and 9 bases from J, the gap between germline ends came to 17 bases. CDR3 size: 15 residues. The V gene's germline CDR1 is SEHNR and CDR2 FQNEAQ (reference sequence). The CDR3 nucleotides read TGTGCCAGCAGCCTCTTAGGGGAGGAGAGTTCACCCCTCCACTTT. It encodes CASSLLGEESSPLHF.

The gene calls are TRBV6-6 and TRBJ2-3, with 7 bases matching TRBD2. CDR3 length equals 15 residues. Losses at the gene ends were 6 bases for V and 0 bases for J; bases not matched to a gene: 6. Per germline, CDR1 MNHNY and CDR2 SVGAGI (reference sequence). CDR3 loop: CASSPAGSSTDTQYF. The CDR3 bases are TGTGCCAGCAGCCCAGCGGGGTCTAGCACAGATACGCAGTATTTT.

J is TRBJ1-5 and V is TRBV7-9, with D possibly TRBD1 on 6 matching bases. Trimming shortened V by 3 bases and J by 3 bases, and 12 bases separated the two germline ends. CDR1 is SEHNR and CDR2 is FQNEAQ in the germline V gene (reference sequence). The CDR3 extends over 15 amino acids. DNA for the CDR3: TGTGCCAGCAGCTTTGATTCAGGGGACAATCAGCCCCAGCATTTT. Its translation: CASSFDSGDNQPQHF.

The rearrangement links TRBV6-5 to TRBJ1-2; TRBD1 might be the D (5 bases). The germline V gene encodes CDR1 MNHEY and CDR2 SVGAGI. CDR3 size: 15 residues. The ends were cut back, 2 bases at V and 0 bases at J, with 10 bases in the middle. The CDR3 nucleotides read TGTGCCAGCAGTTACGACAGATCTGCTAACTATGGCTACACCTTC. This encodes CASSYDRSANYGYTF.

J is TRBJ2-7 and V is TRBV15; 7 bases fit TRBD1. CDR1 is LNHNV, CDR2 YYDKDF, per germline (reference sequence). The V gene end was trimmed by 1 base and the J gene end by 3 bases; junction bases not matched to a gene: 6. The CDR3 is made up of 15 amino acids. This chain's CDR3 is CATSRVIQGDYEQYF. The CDR3, as DNA: TGTGCCACCAGCAGAGTAATCCAGGGGGACTACGAGCAGTACTTC. The full variable domain, with the rest looked up from reference TRBV15 and TRBJ2-7, is DAMVIQNPRYQVTQFGKPVTLSCSQTLNHNVMYWYQQKSSQAPKLLFHYYDKDFNNEADTPDNFQSRRPNTSFCFLDIRSPGLGDTAMYLCATSRVIQGDYEQYFGPGTRLTVT.

The chain carries TRBV5-5 and TRBJ2-2, with TRBD1 identical over 9 bases. CDR3 size: 15 residues. CDR1 and CDR2 (germline): SGHKS, YYEKEE (reference sequence). Germline trimming cut 9 bases from V and 7 bases from J; bases unmatched to any gene: 13. The CDR3 sequence is CATKRGQGTNGELFF. CDR3 sequence (DNA): TGTGCCACTAAGCGGGGACAGGGTACGAACGGGGAGCTGTTTTTT.

The chain recombines TRBV29-1 with TRBJ2-5, with a tentative D call TRBD2 (5 bases). The DNA end lines up better with TRBJ2-7; the J call may be wrong. The germline CDR1 and CDR2 sequences are SQVTM and ANQGSEA. The length of the CDR3 is 14 residues. CDR3 amino acids: CSVEDPGKSYEQYF. In DNA, the CDR3 is TGCAGCGTTGAAGACCCCGGGAAATCCTACGAGCAGTACTTC.

The rearrangement uses TRBV5-6 and TRBJ2-5; perhaps TRBD2 as D (5 bases). In germline, CDR1 is SGHDT, CDR2 YYEEEE. CDR3 size: 14 residues. V dropped 1 base and J dropped 7 bases, with 14 bases sitting between them. The CDR3 sequence is CASSLRGIGLTQYF. Written as DNA, the CDR3 is TGTGCCAGCAGCTTGCGAGGGATCGGGTTGACCCAGTACTTC.

J is TRBJ1-2 and V is TRBV13; 10 nucleotides agree with TRBD1. The CDR3 sequence is 14 residues long. Germline V gene sequence: CDR1 PRHDT, CDR2 FYEKMQ (reference sequence). Losses at the gene ends were 5 bases for V and 3 bases for J; bases not matched to a gene: 3. The CDR3 is CASSTGTGDYGYTF. The DNA of the CDR3 is TGTGCCAGCAGCACTGGGACAGGGGACTATGGCTACACCTTC.

DNA of the CDR3: TGTGCCAGCAGCTTCGGACAGGGGGCTGGAAACACCATATATTTT. Translation gives CASSFGQGAGNTIYF. The rearrangement joins TRBV5-8 to TRBJ1-3; 10 nucleotides align to TRBD1. This CDR3 is built from 15 residues. J was trimmed by 2 bases and V by 2 bases; bases with no gene match: 1. CDR1 and CDR2 from the germline V gene are SGHTS and YDEGEE.

V and J are TRBV27 and TRBJ2-2; D may be TRBD2 (6 bases). Trimming pared 6 bases from V and 4 bases from J, leaving 18 bases between. The length of the CDR3 is 16 residues. From germline, CDR1 is MNHEY and CDR2 SMNVEV (reference sequence). Here the CDR3 DNA reads TGTGCCAGCAGGACAACCGGGACTCTATCCACCGGGGAGCTGTTTTTT. It is translated as CASRTTGTLSTGELFF.

The rearrangement uses TRBV19 and TRBJ1-2, with unresolved D. V lost 5 bases and J lost 4, with 14 bases in between. CDR1 is LNHDA and CDR2 is SQIVND in the germline V gene (reference sequence). There are 14 residues in the CDR3. The CDR3 loop reads CASSGPKGGYGYTF. CDR3 DNA: TGTGCCAGTAGTGGACCGAAAGGAGGCTATGGCTACACCTTC.